This TCR beta chain was captured in a study of T cells after posttransplantation cyclophosphamide. Study findings and constraints: After PTCy, TRB diversity resembled that of CNI/methotrexate controls. Donor-recipient repertoire similarity was low at 1-2 months, rising over year one. TRB overlap between skin or GI tissue T cells and blood was limited.

The repertoire was sequenced with immunoSEQ multiplex PCR; TCRdb's copy has only in-frame clones and lacks some. The sample yields 51,000 or so clones, around 94% seen once. There are 15 residues in the CDR3. CDR1 is SGHNT and CDR2 is YENEEA in the germline V gene. Peripheral blood was collected from the related graft donor on the marrow donation day. Note on this clone: Antigen specificity is unknown.

The sample taken for sequencing was PBMCs. The J gene is TRBJ2-5, the V gene TRBV11-3, with TRBD2 identical over 8 bases. The end of the DNA fits TRBJ2-7 better, so the J call may be wrong. The clonotype comes from a woman in her thirties in good health and a related stem cell transplant donor. The CDR3 is CASSLSPSGFDEQYF. CDR3 coding DNA: TGTGCCAGCAGCTTGTCCCCTAGCGGGTTCGACGAGCAGTACTTC.